The 6 T cell receptor beta chains listed next were all sequenced from one sample in a study of blood T cells in healthy people across ages. Then a second PCR, running about 6 to 11 cycles, was carried out with a sample-barcoded 5' primer and a J-beta primer mix. TCRdb called the 5' RACE reads again in MiXCR, with one record for every CDR3 protein. Seen here are approximately 800,000 distinct CDR3 sequences, roughly 24% observed once, and the top ten hold under 3%. This sample also belongs to another study, concerning T cells of mothers and their children.

The sample consisted of blood. The receptors come from a boy between 10 and 17 years old in good health.

The rearrangement links TRBV9 to TRBJ2-2; D may be TRBD2 (5 bases). The length of the CDR3 is 16 residues. Germline V CDR1 and CDR2: SGDLS, YYNGEE. Trimming took off 0 bases at V and 1 base at J, with 10 bases between the two ends. This CDR3 reads CASSVDGGWNTGELFF. DNA for the CDR3: TGTGCCAGCAGCGTAGATGGAGGTTGGAACACCGGGGAGCTGTTTTTT.

The J gene is TRBJ2-7, the V gene TRBV13, with D maybe TRBD2 (5 bases). The CDR3 has 13 residues. Germline V CDR1 and CDR2: PRHDT, FYEKMQ (reference sequence). The ends were cut back, 7 bases at V and 6 bases at J, with 16 bases in the middle. Here the CDR3 reads CASTETPEGEQYF. The CDR3, as DNA: TGTGCCAGCACCGAAACCCCTGAGGGCGAGCAGTACTTC.

The chain uses TRBV11-1 and TRBJ2-1; D might be TRBD1 (7 bases). Matching the DNA end better, TRBJ2-5 makes the J call doubtful. Germline loops: CDR1 SGHAT, CDR2 FQDESV (reference sequence). The CDR3 length is 15 residues. The CDR3 DNA reads TGTGCCAGCAGCTTAGGGCAGGGGGAGGCGGAGACCCAGTACTTC. It specifies CASSLGQGEAETQYF.

The gene calls are TRBV7-2 and TRBJ1-2; D is unclear. The CDR3 runs to 15 residues. Germline V lookup: CDR1 SGHTA, CDR2 FQGNSA. V lost 5 bases and J 0 bases, leaving 13 bases between the germline ends. The chain's CDR3 is CASSPYKETNYGYTF. DNA of the CDR3: TGTGCCAGCAGCCCCTACAAAGAAACTAACTATGGCTACACCTTC.

The chain employs TRBV20-1 and TRBJ2-5; 14 bases line up with TRBD2. The CDR3 contains 16 residues. Germline trimming cut 3 bases from V and 4 bases from J; bases unmatched to any gene: 7. From germline, CDR1 is DFQATT and CDR2 SNEGSKA (reference sequence). The CDR3 protein is CSASRRLAGGIETQYF. CDR3 nucleotide sequence: TGCAGTGCTAGCCGCCGACTAGCGGGAGGGATAGAGACCCAGTACTTC.

The chain is built from TRBV20-1 and TRBJ2-5, with 7 positions matching TRBD2. The end of the DNA fits TRBJ2-1 better, so the J call may be wrong. The CDR3 covers 13 residues. Per germline, CDR1 DFQATT and CDR2 SNEGSKA (reference sequence). CDR3 DNA: TGCAGTGCCGGACTAGGGTTTAGGAATGAGCAGTTCTTC. This encodes CSAGLGFRNEQFF.